This T cell receptor beta chain was profiled in a study of blood T cell repertoires in COVID-19. The assay was immunoSEQ multiplex PCR, and TCRdb's table has in-frame clones only and misses some. The table includes around 280,000 clones, around four fifths detected once. Sequencing was carried out using peripheral blood. This sequence was found in a woman aged 45-65 years with active or convalescent COVID-19.

The CDR3 reads CASSPQSWGPQGGGAEKLFF. The CDR3 nucleotides read TGTGCCAGCTCACCACAATCGTGGGGACCGCAGGGAGGTGGTGCTGAAAAACTGTTTTTT. The chain carries TRBV18 and TRBJ1-4, with TRBD1 as a possible D gene (5 bases). Germline CDR1 is KGHSH and CDR2 is LQKENI. This CDR3 spans 20 amino acids. V was clipped by 1 base and J by 7 bases, with 28 bases between them.